This is a list of T cell receptor beta chains from one sample in a study of breast tumors, draining lymph nodes, adjacent tissues. Each CDR3 protein is one row after TCRdb ran MiXCR on the multiplex PCR reads. The data show nearly 200,000 distinct CDR3 sequences, with 31% seen just once and around 4.5% held by the top ten. The sample consisted of axillary lymph node tissue. Receptors originate from a female donor with breast cancer. Some clones in this sample may be carry-over from other donors' samples. CDR3s leave out the opening cysteine and the closing phenylalanine or tryptophan.

v_gene: TRBV5-5; j_gene: TRBJ2-7; CDR3aa: ASSLVSGLTYEQY
v_gene: TRBV20-1; j_gene: TRBJ2-7; CDR3aa: SASPGSRKVYEQY
v_gene: TRBV20-1; j_gene: TRBJ2-3; CDR3aa: SAPSGSRRTDTQY
v_gene: TRBV7-9; j_gene: TRBJ2-1; CDR3aa: ASSFTSGEQF
v_gene: TRBV24-1; j_gene: TRBJ2-5; CDR3aa: ATSAQGGGGETQY
v_gene: TRBV20-1; j_gene: TRBJ2-3; CDR3aa: SGASGRPDTQY
v_gene: TRBV29-1; j_gene: TRBJ1-4; CDR3aa: SVERGLA
v_gene: TRBV4-1; j_gene: TRBJ2-4; CDR3aa: ASSQQGGQGINIQY
v_gene: TRBV12-3/TRBV12-4; j_gene: TRBJ1-2; CDR3aa: ASSLPGGDYGYT
v_gene: TRBV27; j_gene: TRBJ1-2; CDR3aa: ASSTRRGIYGYT
v_gene: TRBV20-1; j_gene: TRBJ1-4; CDR3aa: SARPGQGAYNEKLF
v_gene: TRBV28; j_gene: TRBJ1-1; CDR3aa: ASSTGPETEAF
v_gene: TRBV2; j_gene: TRBJ2-5; CDR3aa: ASSDMGGETQY
v_gene: TRBV29-1; j_gene: TRBJ2-3; CDR3aa: SVASPGLGTDTQY
v_gene: TRBV15; j_gene: TRBJ1-1; CDR3aa: ATSRDRNTEAF
v_gene: TRBV28; j_gene: TRBJ1-5; CDR3aa: ASYPGGTHIRPQH
v_gene: TRBV12-3/TRBV12-4; j_gene: TRBJ2-5; CDR3aa: ASGDSYKETQY
v_gene: TRBV19; j_gene: TRBJ2-1; CDR3aa: ASSIGGGDYNEQF
v_gene: TRBV15; j_gene: TRBJ2-7; CDR3aa: ATSRDTSYEQY
v_gene: TRBV20-1; j_gene: TRBJ1-1; CDR3aa: SARVLDTEAF
v_gene: TRBV11-3; j_gene: TRBJ2-1; CDR3aa: ASSPRGGGYNEQF
v_gene: TRBV12-3/TRBV12-4; j_gene: TRBJ2-2; CDR3aa: ASTKTTGGVTGELF
v_gene: TRBV19; j_gene: TRBJ1-2; CDR3aa: ASRIGAPPNYGYT
v_gene: TRBV9; j_gene: TRBJ1-6; CDR3aa: ASSVGMGNSPLP
v_gene: TRBV7-9; j_gene: TRBJ2-3; CDR3aa: ASSWRAGGRTDTQY
v_gene: TRBV7-3; j_gene: TRBJ1-2; CDR3aa: ASSLTHGQGEGYT
v_gene: TRBV2; j_gene: TRBJ2-3; CDR3aa: ASSEYVGEADTQY
v_gene: TRBV3-1; j_gene: TRBJ1-5; CDR3aa: ASSQLSGQGNQPQH
v_gene: TRBV9; j_gene: TRBJ1-2; CDR3aa: ASSPWGGLGYGYT
v_gene: TRBV20-1; j_gene: TRBJ2-7; CDR3aa: SARELLAGTLNEQY
v_gene: TRBV7-9; j_gene: TRBJ1-1; CDR3aa: ASSPRGTEAF